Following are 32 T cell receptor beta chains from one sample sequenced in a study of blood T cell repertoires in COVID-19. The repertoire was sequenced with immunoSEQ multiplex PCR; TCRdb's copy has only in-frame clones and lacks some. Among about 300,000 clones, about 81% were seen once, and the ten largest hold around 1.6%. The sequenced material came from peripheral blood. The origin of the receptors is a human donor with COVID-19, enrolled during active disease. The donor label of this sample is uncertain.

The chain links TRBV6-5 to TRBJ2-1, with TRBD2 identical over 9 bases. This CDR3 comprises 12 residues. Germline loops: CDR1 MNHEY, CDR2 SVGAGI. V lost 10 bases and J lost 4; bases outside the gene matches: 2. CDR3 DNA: TGTGCCACCACTAGCGGGTACAATGAGCAGTTCTTC. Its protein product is CATTSGYNEQFF.

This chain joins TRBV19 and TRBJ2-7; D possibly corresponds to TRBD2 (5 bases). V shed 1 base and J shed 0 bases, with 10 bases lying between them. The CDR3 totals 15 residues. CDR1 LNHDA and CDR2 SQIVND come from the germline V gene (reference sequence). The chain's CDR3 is CASSIGGLSSYEQYF. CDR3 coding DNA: TGTGCCAGTAGTATAGGAGGGTTGTCCTCCTACGAGCAGTACTTC.

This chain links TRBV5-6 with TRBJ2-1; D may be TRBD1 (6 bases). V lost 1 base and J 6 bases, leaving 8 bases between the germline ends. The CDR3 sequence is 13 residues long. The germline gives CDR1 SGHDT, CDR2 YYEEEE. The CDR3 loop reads CASSLRQVNEQFF. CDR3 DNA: TGTGCCAGCAGCTTGAGACAGGTCAATGAGCAGTTCTTC.

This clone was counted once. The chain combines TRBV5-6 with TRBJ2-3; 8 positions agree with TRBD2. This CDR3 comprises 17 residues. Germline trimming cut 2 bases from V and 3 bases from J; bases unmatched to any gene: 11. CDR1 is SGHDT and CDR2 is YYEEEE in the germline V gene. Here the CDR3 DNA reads TGTGCCAGCAGCTTACCGGGAGGGCCATCTCCGACAGATACGCAGTATTTT. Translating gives CASSLPGGPSPTDTQYF.

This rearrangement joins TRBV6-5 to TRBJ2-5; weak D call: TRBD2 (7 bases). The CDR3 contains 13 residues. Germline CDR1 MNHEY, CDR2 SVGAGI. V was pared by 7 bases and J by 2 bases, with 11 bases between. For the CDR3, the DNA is TGTGCCAGCAAGAGGGGGGGGCAAGAGACCCAGTACTTC. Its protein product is CASKRGGQETQYF.

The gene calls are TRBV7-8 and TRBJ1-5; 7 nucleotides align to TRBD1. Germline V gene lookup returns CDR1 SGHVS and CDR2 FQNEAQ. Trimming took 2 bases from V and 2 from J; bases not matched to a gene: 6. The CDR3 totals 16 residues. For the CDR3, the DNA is TGTGCCAGCAGCTTAACAGGGGTCTCGGGCAATCAGCCCCAGCATTTT. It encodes CASSLTGVSGNQPQHF.

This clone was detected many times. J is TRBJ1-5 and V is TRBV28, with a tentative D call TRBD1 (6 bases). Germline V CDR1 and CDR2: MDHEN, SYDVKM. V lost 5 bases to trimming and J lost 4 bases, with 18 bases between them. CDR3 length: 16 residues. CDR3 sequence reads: CASSRFTGYSNQPQHF. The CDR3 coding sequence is TGTGCCAGCAGTCGATTTACAGGGTATTCGAATCAGCCCCAGCATTTT.

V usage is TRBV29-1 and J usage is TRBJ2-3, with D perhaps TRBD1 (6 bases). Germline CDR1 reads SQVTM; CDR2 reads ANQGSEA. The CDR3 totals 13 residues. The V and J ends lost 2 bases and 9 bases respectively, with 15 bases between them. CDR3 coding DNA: TGCAGCGTTGAATTAGTCGCCGGACAGACGCAGTATTTT. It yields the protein CSVELVAGQTQYF.

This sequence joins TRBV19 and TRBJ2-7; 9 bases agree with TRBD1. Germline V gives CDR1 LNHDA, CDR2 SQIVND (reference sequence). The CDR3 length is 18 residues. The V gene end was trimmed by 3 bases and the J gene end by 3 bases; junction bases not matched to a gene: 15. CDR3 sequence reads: CASSIQFQSGTGSYEQYF. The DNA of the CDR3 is TGTGCCAGTAGTATTCAGTTTCAATCCGGGACAGGGAGCTACGAGCAGTACTTC.

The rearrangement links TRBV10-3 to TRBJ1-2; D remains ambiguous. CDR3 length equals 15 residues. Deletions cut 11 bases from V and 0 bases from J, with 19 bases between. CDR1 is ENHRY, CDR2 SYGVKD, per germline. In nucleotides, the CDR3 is TGTGCCTCCCGAGGTGGAGAGGAGCCTAACTATGGCTACACCTTC. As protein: CASRGGEEPNYGYTF.

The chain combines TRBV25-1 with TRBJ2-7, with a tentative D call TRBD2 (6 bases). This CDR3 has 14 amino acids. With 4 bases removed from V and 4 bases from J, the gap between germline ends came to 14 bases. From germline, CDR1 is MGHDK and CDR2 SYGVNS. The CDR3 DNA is TGTGCCAGCAGTGCAAACCGGGCGGGGTACGAGCAGTACTTC. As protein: CASSANRAGYEQYF.

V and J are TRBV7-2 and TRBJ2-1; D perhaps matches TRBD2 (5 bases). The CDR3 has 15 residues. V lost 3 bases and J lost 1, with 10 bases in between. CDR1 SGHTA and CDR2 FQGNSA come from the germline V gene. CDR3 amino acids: CASSFRTGSYNEQFF. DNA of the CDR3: TGTGCCAGCAGCTTCCGGACGGGGTCCTACAATGAGCAGTTCTTC.

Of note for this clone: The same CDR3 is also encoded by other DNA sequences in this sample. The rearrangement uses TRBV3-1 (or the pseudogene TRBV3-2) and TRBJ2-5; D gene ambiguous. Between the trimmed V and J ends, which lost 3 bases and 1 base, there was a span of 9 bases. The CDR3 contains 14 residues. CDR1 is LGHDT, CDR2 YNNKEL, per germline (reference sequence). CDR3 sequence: CASSHLSSQETQYF. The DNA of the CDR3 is TGTGCCAGCAGCCATTTGTCGAGCCAAGAGACCCAGTACTTC.

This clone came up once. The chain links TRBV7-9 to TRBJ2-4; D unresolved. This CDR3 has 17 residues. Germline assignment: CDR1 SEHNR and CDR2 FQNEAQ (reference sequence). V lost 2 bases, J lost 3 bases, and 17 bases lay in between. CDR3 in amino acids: CASSLNTRSDGKNIQYF. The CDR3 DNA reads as TGTGCCAGCAGCTTAAATACCAGGTCCGACGGCAAAAACATTCAGTACTTC.

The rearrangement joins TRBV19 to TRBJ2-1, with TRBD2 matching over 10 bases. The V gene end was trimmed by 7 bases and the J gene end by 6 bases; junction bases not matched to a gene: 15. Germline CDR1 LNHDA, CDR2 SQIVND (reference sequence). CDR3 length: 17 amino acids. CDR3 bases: TGTGCCAGTACCGACAGGGGAAGAGCGGGAGGGCCCAATGAGCAGTTCTTC. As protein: CASTDRGRAGGPNEQFF.

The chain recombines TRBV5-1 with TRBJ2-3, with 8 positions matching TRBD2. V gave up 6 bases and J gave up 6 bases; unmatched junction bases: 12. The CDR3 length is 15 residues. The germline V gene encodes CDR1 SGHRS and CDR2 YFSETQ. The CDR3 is CASNPQSGGVDTQYF. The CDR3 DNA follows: TGCGCCAGCAACCCCCAGTCGGGAGGGGTCGATACGCAGTATTTT.

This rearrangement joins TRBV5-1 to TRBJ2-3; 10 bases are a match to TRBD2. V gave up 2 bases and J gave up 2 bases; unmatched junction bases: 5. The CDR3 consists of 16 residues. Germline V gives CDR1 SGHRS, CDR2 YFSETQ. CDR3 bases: TGCGCCAGCAGCTTAGGGCTAGCGGGAGCCACAGATACGCAGTATTTT. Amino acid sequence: CASSLGLAGATDTQYF. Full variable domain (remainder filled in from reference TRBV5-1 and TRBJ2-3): KAGVTQTPRYLIKTRGQQVTLSCSPISGHRSVSWYQQTPGQGLQFLFEYFSETQRNKGNFPGRFSGRQFSNSRSEMNVSTLELGDSALYLCASSLGLAGATDTQYFGPGTRLTVL.

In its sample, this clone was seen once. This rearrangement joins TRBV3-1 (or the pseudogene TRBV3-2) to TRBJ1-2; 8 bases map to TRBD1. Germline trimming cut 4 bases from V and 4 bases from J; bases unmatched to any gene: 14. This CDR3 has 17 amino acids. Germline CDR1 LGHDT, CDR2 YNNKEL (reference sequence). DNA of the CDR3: TGTGCCAGCAGCCCTGGACAGGGTAGGGTAAATGGCTATGGCTACACCTTC. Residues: CASSPGQGRVNGYGYTF.

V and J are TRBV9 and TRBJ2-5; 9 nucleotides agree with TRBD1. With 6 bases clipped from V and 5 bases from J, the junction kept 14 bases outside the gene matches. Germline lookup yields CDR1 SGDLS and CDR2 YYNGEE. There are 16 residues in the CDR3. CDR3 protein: CASTPGGTGRLETQYF. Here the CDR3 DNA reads TGTGCCAGCACCCCAGGGGGGACAGGGAGGTTGGAGACCCAGTACTTC. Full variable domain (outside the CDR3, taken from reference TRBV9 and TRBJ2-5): DSGVTQTPKHLITATGQRVTLRCSPRSGDLSVYWYQQSLDQGLQFLIQYYNGEERAKGNILERFSAQQFPDLHSELNLSSLELGDSALYFCASTPGGTGRLETQYFGPGTRLLVL.

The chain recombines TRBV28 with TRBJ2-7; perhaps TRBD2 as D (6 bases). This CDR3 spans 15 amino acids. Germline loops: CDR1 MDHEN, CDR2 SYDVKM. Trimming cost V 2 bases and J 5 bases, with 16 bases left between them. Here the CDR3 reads CASSLSSSGENEQYF. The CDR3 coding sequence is TGTGCCAGCAGTTTAAGTAGTAGCGGAGAAAACGAGCAGTACTTC.

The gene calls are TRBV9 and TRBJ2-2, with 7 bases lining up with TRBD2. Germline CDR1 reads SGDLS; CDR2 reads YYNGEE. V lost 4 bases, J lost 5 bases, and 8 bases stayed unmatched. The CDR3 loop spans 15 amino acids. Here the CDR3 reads CASSPRGTMTGELFF. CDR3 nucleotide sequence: TGTGCCAGCAGCCCCCGGGGGACTATGACCGGGGAGCTGTTTTTT.

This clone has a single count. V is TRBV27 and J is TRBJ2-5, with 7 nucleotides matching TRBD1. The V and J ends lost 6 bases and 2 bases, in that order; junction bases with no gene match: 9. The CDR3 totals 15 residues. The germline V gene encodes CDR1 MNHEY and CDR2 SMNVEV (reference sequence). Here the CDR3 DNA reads TGTGCCAGCAGACAATTGACAGGGATGCAAGAGACCCAGTACTTC. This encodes CASRQLTGMQETQYF.

CDR3 DNA: TGTGCCAGCAGAGAAATGGGGGGGACTGAAGCTTTCTTT. This codes for CASREMGGTEAFF. The chain joins TRBV12-3 or TRBV12-4 to TRBJ1-1; possible D gene TRBD1, 5 bases. V lost 6 bases and J 5 bases, leaving 13 bases between the germline ends. CDR3 length: 13 amino acids.

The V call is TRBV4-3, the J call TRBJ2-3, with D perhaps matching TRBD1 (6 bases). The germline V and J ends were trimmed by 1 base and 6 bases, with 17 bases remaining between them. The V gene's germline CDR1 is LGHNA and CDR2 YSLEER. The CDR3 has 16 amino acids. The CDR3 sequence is CASSQAPQAQGDTQYF. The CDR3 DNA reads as TGCGCCAGCAGCCAAGCCCCCCAGGCCCAGGGGGATACGCAGTATTTT.

The chain's CDR3 is CASSLRTGNTGELFF. The CDR3, as DNA: TGTGCCAGCAGTTTGAGGACAGGAAACACCGGGGAGCTGTTTTTT. The V and J genes are TRBV27 and TRBJ2-2; 7 bases match TRBD1. CDR1 is MNHEY and CDR2 is SMNVEV in the germline V gene (reference sequence). The CDR3 is made up of 15 amino acids. J lost 2 bases, V lost 3 bases, and 3 bases had no gene match.

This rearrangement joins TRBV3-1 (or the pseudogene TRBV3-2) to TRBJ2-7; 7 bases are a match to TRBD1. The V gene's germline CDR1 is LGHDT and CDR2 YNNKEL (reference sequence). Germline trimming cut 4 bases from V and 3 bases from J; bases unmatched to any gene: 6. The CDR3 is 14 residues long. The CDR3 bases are TGTGCCAGCAGCCTTCCAGGGGGTGACTACGAGCAGTACTTC. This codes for CASSLPGGDYEQYF.

The CDR3 loop reads CASSYLGGNTEAFF. As DNA, the CDR3 is TGTGCCAGCAGTTACTTGGGGGGAAACACTGAAGCTTTCTTT. The V call is TRBV6-2 or TRBV6-3, the J call TRBJ1-1; tentative D call: TRBD1 (5 bases). Germline V gives CDR1 MNHEY, CDR2 SVGEGT. The CDR3 is 14 residues long. V dropped 1 base and J dropped 2 bases, with 8 bases sitting between them.

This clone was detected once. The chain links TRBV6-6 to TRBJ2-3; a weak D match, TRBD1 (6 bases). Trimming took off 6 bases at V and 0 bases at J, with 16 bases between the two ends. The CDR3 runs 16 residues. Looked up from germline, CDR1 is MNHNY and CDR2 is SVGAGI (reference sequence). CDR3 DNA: TGTGCCAGCAGCCCAGGACAGAGTCCTAGCACAGATACGCAGTATTTT. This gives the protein CASSPGQSPSTDTQYF.

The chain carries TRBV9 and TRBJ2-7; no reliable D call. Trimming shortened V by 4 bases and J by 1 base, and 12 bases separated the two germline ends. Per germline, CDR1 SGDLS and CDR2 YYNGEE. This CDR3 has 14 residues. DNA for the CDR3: TGTGCCAGCAGCTTTAGCAGTCAGTCCTACGAGCAGTACTTC. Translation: CASSFSSQSYEQYF.

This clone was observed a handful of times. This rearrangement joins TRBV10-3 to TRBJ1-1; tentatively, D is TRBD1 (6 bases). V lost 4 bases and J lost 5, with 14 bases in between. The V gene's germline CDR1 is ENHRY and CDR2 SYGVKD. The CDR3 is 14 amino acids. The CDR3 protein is CAISAQGAETEAFF. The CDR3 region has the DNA TGTGCCATCAGTGCACAGGGAGCTGAGACTGAAGCTTTCTTT.

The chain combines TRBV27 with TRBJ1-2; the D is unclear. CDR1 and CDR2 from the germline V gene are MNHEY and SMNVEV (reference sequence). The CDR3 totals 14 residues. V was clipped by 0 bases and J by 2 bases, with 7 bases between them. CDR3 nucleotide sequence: TGTGCCAGCAGTTTATCGAACACAAACTATGGCTACACCTTC. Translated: CASSLSNTNYGYTF.

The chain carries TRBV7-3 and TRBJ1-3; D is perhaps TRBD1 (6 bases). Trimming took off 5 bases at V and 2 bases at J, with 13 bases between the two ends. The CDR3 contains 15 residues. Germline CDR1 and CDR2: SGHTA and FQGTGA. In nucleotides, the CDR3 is TGTGCCAGCAGCCCCTCGAGGGGGACTGGAAACACCATATATTTT. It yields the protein CASSPSRGTGNTIYF.